This TCR beta chain is drawn from a study of OX40 agonist ivuxolimab in advanced cancers. Study at large: Three patients, one with hepatocellular carcinoma and two with cutaneous melanoma, achieved partial responses. Overall study results and limits: Expanded peripheral T cells had an undetermined antigen specificity.

This CDR3 spans 15 amino acids. Germline-derived CDR1 and CDR2 are MDHEN and SYDVKM. The V and J ends lost 6 bases and 0 bases respectively, with 14 bases between them. As concerns this clone: Its antigen is not identified.

Repertoires were generated with immunoSEQ multiplex PCR, while TCRdb's copy carries only in-frame clones and drops some. Of some 100,000 clones listed, less than 90% are singletons. The chain uses TRBV28 and TRBJ1-1, with D possibly being TRBD1 (6 bases). Sample: CD4+ or CD8+ T cells sorted from blood, taken in a trial of the OX40 agonist ivuxolimab. The clonotype originates from an adult with an advanced solid tumor such as melanoma, head and neck, liver or kidney cancer. CDR3 nucleotide sequence: TGTGCCAGCAGACCCCAGGGGCCGGTGAACACTGAAGCTTTCTTT. This gives the protein CASRPQGPVNTEAFF. Looking up the rest from reference TRBV28 and TRBJ1-1 gives the full variable domain: DVKVTQSSRYLVKRTGEKVFLECVQDMDHENMFWYRQDPGLGLRLIYFSYDVKMKEKGDIPEGYSVSREKKERFSLILESASTNQTSMYLCASRPQGPVNTEAFFGQGTRLTVV.